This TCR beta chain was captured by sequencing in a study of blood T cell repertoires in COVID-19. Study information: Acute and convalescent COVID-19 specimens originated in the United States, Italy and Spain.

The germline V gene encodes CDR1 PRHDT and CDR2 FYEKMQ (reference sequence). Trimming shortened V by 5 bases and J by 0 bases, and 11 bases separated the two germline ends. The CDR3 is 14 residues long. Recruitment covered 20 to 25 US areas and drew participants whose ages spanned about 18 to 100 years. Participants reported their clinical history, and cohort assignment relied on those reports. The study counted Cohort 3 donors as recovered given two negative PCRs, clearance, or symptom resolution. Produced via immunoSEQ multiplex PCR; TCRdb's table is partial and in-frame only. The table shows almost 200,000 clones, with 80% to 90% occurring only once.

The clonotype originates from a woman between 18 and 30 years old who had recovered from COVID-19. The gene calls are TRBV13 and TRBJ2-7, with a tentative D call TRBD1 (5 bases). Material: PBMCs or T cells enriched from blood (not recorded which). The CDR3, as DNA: TGTGCCAGCAGCCTAGAAAGGGGCTCCTACGAGCAGTACTTC. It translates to CASSLERGSYEQYF.